A single sample gave rise to the 11 T cell receptor beta chains below, sequenced in a study of blood T cell repertoires in COVID-19. The method was immunoSEQ multiplex PCR; TCRdb's version includes in-frame clones alone and lacks a portion of them. Of 55,000 to 80,000 clones in the sample, 80% to 85% were seen once. The sequencing input was peripheral blood. The receptors come from a human donor in a cohort sampled during active COVID-19.

The chain uses TRBV21-1 and TRBJ2-7; TRBD1 is taken as the D call from the table, unchecked against the DNA. TRBV21-1 represents a pseudogene. The CDR3 totals 13 residues. In DNA form, the CDR3 reads TGTGCCAGCAGCAAAGAGTGGGGGCATGAGCAGTACGTC. This encodes CASSKEWGHEQYV.

A few counts support this clone. V is TRBV19 and J is TRBJ2-1; TRBD2 might be the D (5 bases). In germline, CDR1 is LNHDA, CDR2 SQIVND (reference sequence). The CDR3 runs 14 residues. V was trimmed by 6 bases and J by 5 bases, leaving 14 bases between them. CDR3 coding DNA: TGTGCCAGTAGACCCCGGGATGGGAACAATGAGCAGTTCTTC. Amino acids: CASRPRDGNNEQFF.

The chain is built from TRBV23-1 and TRBJ1-1; tentative D call: TRBD1 (5 bases). TRBV23-1 belongs to the ORF category, with a function that is uncertain. The V and J ends lost 4 bases and 4 bases respectively, with 13 bases between them. The CDR3 is 14 amino acids. This CDR3 reads CASSRGRVSTEAFF. The CDR3 bases are TGCGCCAGCAGTCGGGGGAGGGTGTCCACTGAAGCTTTCTTT.

The chain employs TRBV5-1 and TRBJ2-7, with 9 bases identical to TRBD2. V trimming: 1 base; J trimming: 2 bases; junction bases outside the gene matches: 4. CDR3 size: 15 residues. Germline V gene lookup returns CDR1 SGHRS and CDR2 YFSETQ. The CDR3 DNA sequence: TGCGCCAGCAGCTTGCTCGGCGGGGGGGCCTACGAGCAGTACTTC. It translates to CASSLLGGGAYEQYF. Full variable domain (missing parts from reference TRBV5-1 and TRBJ2-7): KAGVTQTPRYLIKTRGQQVTLSCSPISGHRSVSWYQQTPGQGLQFLFEYFSETQRNKGNFPGRFSGRQFSNSRSEMNVSTLELGDSALYLCASSLLGGGAYEQYFGPGTRLTVT.

The chain carries TRBV6-6 and TRBJ2-3; 13 nucleotides line up with TRBD2. Germline values: CDR1 MNHNY, CDR2 SVGAGI (reference sequence). With 6 bases clipped from V and 7 bases from J, the junction kept 7 bases outside the gene matches. CDR3 length: 15 residues. The CDR3 region is CASRGLAGTKNTQYF. The DNA of the CDR3 is TGTGCCAGCAGGGGACTAGCGGGAACTAAAAATACGCAGTATTTT.

The count of this clone is one. The rearrangement uses TRBV5-1 and TRBJ2-3; 7 bases align to TRBD1. Germline V lookup: CDR1 SGHRS, CDR2 YFSETQ. The ends lost 5 bases at V and 0 bases at J; junction bases unmatched: 6. The CDR3 has 15 residues. CDR3 loop: CASSYMTGSTDTQYF. The CDR3 DNA follows: TGCGCCAGCAGTTATATGACAGGGAGCACAGATACGCAGTATTTT.

The chain carries TRBV24-1 and TRBJ2-5, with 7 nucleotides matching TRBD2. Germline V gene sequence: CDR1 KGHDR, CDR2 SFDVKD. V gave up 4 bases and J gave up 0 bases; unmatched junction bases: 4. This CDR3 region has 15 residues. Written as DNA, the CDR3 is TGTGCCACCAGTGAGCGGGGGAGAAACCAAGAGACCCAGTACTTC. It translates to CATSERGRNQETQYF.

The chain carries TRBV7-8 and TRBJ2-5; 14 bases match TRBD2. The CDR3 totals 15 residues. Germline V CDR1 and CDR2: SGHVS, FQNEAQ. V trimming: 5 bases; J trimming: 5 bases; junction bases outside the gene matches: 4. CDR3 in amino acids: CASSRGLAGVETQYF. The CDR3 coding sequence is TGTGCCAGCAGCCGGGGACTAGCGGGGGTTGAGACCCAGTACTTC.

The rearrangement uses TRBV11-3 and TRBJ2-2; 7 bases line up with TRBD1. Per the germline V gene, CDR1 is SGHNT and CDR2 is YENEEA. CDR3 length equals 16 residues. The trim removed 5 bases at V and 5 bases at J, leaving 11 bases unmatched. The chain's CDR3 is CASSRPGQLSTGELFF. CDR3 DNA sequence: TGTGCCAGCAGCCGACCGGGACAGCTATCAACCGGGGAGCTGTTTTTT.

The CDR3 nucleotides are TGTGCCATCAGTGCTACAGGGGGTCTATACAATGAGCAGTTCTTC. It is translated as CAISATGGLYNEQFF. The rearrangement links TRBV10-3 to TRBJ2-1; 8 positions agree with TRBD1. CDR3 size: 15 residues. Per the germline V gene, CDR1 is ENHRY and CDR2 is SYGVKD. V lost 4 bases, J lost 4 bases, and 6 bases stayed unmatched.

Comment on this clone: One end of the junction does not line up with germline, which may come from a read error. This chain uses TRBV28 with TRBJ1-6; 9 bases are a match to TRBD1. This CDR3 is 13 amino acids long. CDR1 and CDR2 (germline): MDHEN, SYDVKM. The CDR3 sequence: CASSPHGQGSPRF. The CDR3 region has the DNA TGTGCCAGCAGTCCACACGGACAGGGGTCCCCCCGCTTT.